This T cell receptor (beta chain) emerged from a study of cytomegalovirus exposure and HLA in healthy donors listed by TCRdb under 2017. As for the study more broadly: According to an earlier analysis of 587 of the donors, about 179 million T cells yielded 90 million to 140 million unique TCR beta sequences and around 300 Gb of sequence data. Roughly 300 gigabases of sequencing data and 75 million to 85 million unique TCR sequences made up an early release that covered approximately 620 HLA-typed donors. The genetic ancestry cluster associated with self-reported Caucasian donors included 80% to 90% of the roughly 360 genotyped donors. The study aimed to test whether cataloging public T cell receptors could reveal signatures of past pathogen exposure. The study profiled the T cell repertoires of about 640 subjects by immunosequencing and related them to cytomegalovirus serostatus. Along with the approximately 700-subject first cohort, a separate validation cohort of around 120 different subjects was used. To predict cytomegalovirus infection status, the study brought together high-throughput TCR immunosequencing, statistical association of individual TCRs with disease status, and machine learning. A later analysis re-examined previously published TCR beta repertoires from about 700 donors and added high-resolution HLA genotyping to investigate patterns of TCR occurrence. Rather than using new phenotypic data, the later analysis identified candidate immune exposures from TCR beta sequences and from how often those sequences occurred across donors. An earlier analysis of 587 of the donors used high-throughput TCR beta sequencing to judge whether each TCR beta V gene segment behaved as functional or pseudogenic. Donor age, sex, ethnicity and CMV serostatus were collected together with the repertoire data. Genome-wide SNP genotypes for about 55% of the 666 donors were used in a later genetic analysis, which treated that subset as a discovery cohort. Every discovery cohort repertoire had been produced on one sequencing platform. Class I and class II HLA loci were covered by the typing at four-digit resolution. The number of typed donors differed by locus: about 620-630 for A, B, C, DRB1 and DQB1; roughly 510 for DQA1; 606 for DPA1; and 400 to 480 for DPB1. About five DR-DQ haplotypes were handled as single units for association and clustering because linkage in the cohort was strong. Among around 400 genotyped donors of the cohort, an average of approximately 250,000 unique TCR beta nucleotide sequences were sequenced per donor, around 20% of them non-productive.

The method behind the library was the immunoSEQ multiplex PCR assay. A mixture of 60 forward primers for TCR Vbeta segments and 13 reverse primers for TCR Jbeta segments was used in the multiplex PCR. Amplification of the CDR3 region of rearranged TCR beta genes was performed with a multiplex PCR assay on genomic DNA. The amplified TCR beta libraries were sequenced on the Illumina HiSeq System as 87-base-pair reads. Per the source publication's procedure: In a later analysis, some 80 million unique TCR beta chains were counted across the 650 to 750 repertoires, and some 10 million of these chains were shared by at least two donors. Raw reads were error-corrected and collapsed into unique sequences by a nearest-neighbor algorithm in which closely related sequences were merged to remove PCR and sequencing errors. V, D and J gene segments were assigned by aligning CDR3 sequences to IMGT reference sequences. For a sequence to be retained, a match of at least six nucleotides to both a V gene segment and a J gene segment was required. Rearrangements were classified as productive when the CDR3 lacked stop codons and remained in frame with V and J, and all other rearrangements were classified as non-productive. CDR3 was defined according to IMGT convention as the region running from the second conserved V-encoded cysteine to the conserved J-encoded phenylalanine. The earlier analysis of some 580 of the donors excluded any sequence lacking an unambiguous match to a single V gene segment. An earlier analysis of just under 600 of the donors called V segments functional above 56.7% productive rearrangements and segregating when the between-donor standard deviation exceeded 5%. A statistical classification framework was built for diagnosing cytomegalovirus status from the catalog of TCR beta chain sequences. In a later analysis, V and J genes were assigned by comparing TCR nucleotide sequences against IMGT/GENE-DB human TR gene sequences. Using the TCRdist pipeline, a later analysis assigned CDR3 sequences along with most-parsimonious VDJ recombination scenarios. In a later analysis, every TCR beta chain was defined by the combination of its CDR3 amino acid sequence and its V-gene family, and reads without a unique V-gene family were dropped. As a way to deal with suspected cross-contamination and a sequencing artifact, a later analysis dropped 592 nucleotide sequences that were highly shared and had low generation probability. In a later analysis, a clonal expansion index for each public chain was calculated from normalized within-repertoire ranks of inferred template counts. In a later analysis, generation probabilities were computed using a VDJ recombination model fitted to out-of-frame rearrangements, and the results were checked against IGoR. In a later analysis, hypergeometric tests were used to score TCR-TCR, TCR-HLA and TCR-CMV co-occurrence, with a repertoire-size bias correction applied to TCR pairs. False discovery rates were estimated in a later analysis by permuting HLA or CMV assignments 20 times. In a later analysis, co-occurring TCRs were grouped using DBSCAN, with TCRdist sequence similarity added in when clustering inside HLA-allele-positive subsets. Co-occurrence clustering excluded repertoires with fewer than 30,000 or more than 120,000 public chains, plus five with anomalous nucleotide sharing. Not all clones reach the TCRdb copy of this immuneACCESS table, which keeps in-frame sequences only. Checked studies attribute under half of the gap to unresolved V genes and leave the rest unexplained. The V and J calls and clone size were taken over from that table, and D and trimming were inferred from the DNA. Counted in this sample were around 93,000 clones; 82% of them appeared once. About 3.8% of the sample is held by the ten biggest clonotypes.

Trimming takes 7 bases from V and 7 bases from J, and the germline ends sit 14 bases apart. Looking up the germline V gene (reference sequence) yields CDR1 SEHNR and CDR2 FQNEAQ. Its CDR3 holds 13 amino acids, cysteine through phenylalanine. Only the CDR3 region is kept as DNA, spanning 39 bases read in frame from base 1. The cohort comprised approximately 700 healthy bone marrow donors. At the time of sampling, all cohort members were nominally healthy, though unrecorded immune exposures were likely present. The donor tested CMV seronegative, placing the donor among the 350 to 400 seronegative members of the cohort. Each donor provided a peripheral blood sample, and peripheral blood mononuclear cells were used for TCR beta sequencing. Genomic DNA was extracted from the blood cell samples with the Qiagen DNeasy Blood Extraction Kit. This clone was seen a single time. The target of this receptor is not known. No base quality values were provided; no much bigger clone lies one nucleotide off.

The research as a whole found: Linkage disequilibrium might explain the correlated functional status among segregating V segments, but an unknown experimental factor could not be ruled out. A later analysis reported that several top co-occurrence clusters appeared linked to parvovirus B19, influenza, CMV and Epstein-Barr virus. The study listed approximately 150 TCR beta chains as associated with cytomegalovirus. Roughly uniform sequencing depth across donors was assumed in presence/absence analyses, although this assumption may not hold. CMV serostatus was the only immune exposure information available for the cohort. While some public TCRs were present in many individuals, most TCR sequences turned up only very rarely across donors. Some IMGT-functional V segments, including TRBV6-2 and TRBV6-3, could not be distinguished by the 87-base-pair reads and were therefore excluded. An association between a missense DCLRE1C variant and V-gene and J-gene trimming of TCR beta chains was found in a later genetic analysis and replicated in an independent cohort. In a later analysis, the rate of TCR association differed among HLA loci, with DRB1 alleles having the most associated TCRs and HLA-C alleles having the fewest. In an earlier analysis of some 500 of the donors, most TCR beta V segments appeared in productive rearrangements about 90% or about 30% of the time, broadly matching IMGT annotations. In a later analysis, most CMV-associated TCR beta chains were found to appear HLA-restricted, with HLA associations seemingly driven largely by CMV exposure. In vitro tests confirmed that three of the cytomegalovirus-associated TCR beta chains recognize cytomegalovirus antigens. The authors suggested that the approach could potentially be extended to other disease states and immunological phenotypes. Strong co-occurrence of HLA alleles, especially DR and DQ, made assigning TCR associations to individual alleles difficult. A further reported finding was that TCR beta sequences accurately predicted the HLA-A and HLA-B alleles for most subjects in the first cohort. HLA typing was unavailable for some donors at each locus, so association tests used only the typed subset. In this cohort, only TCR beta chains were sequenced, and detectable features were limited by the absence of alpha or paired-chain data. A cluster of highly shared sequence variants was judged likely to be a technical artifact of the sequencing pipeline. The classifier was reported to diagnose cytomegalovirus status with high specificity and sensitivity in both the original and validation cohorts. A later analysis found that HLA-associated TCR beta chains were more clonally expanded and had lower generation probabilities than equally common non-associated chains. Over 15 rarely observed V segments, including chromosome 9 orphons, were excluded from the earlier analysis of several hundred of the donors because counts were too low. A later analysis associated about 17,000 TCR beta sequences with specific HLA alleles at a false discovery rate of 0.05. In a later genetic analysis, fewer N-insertions in productive TCRs were reported among donors in an Asian-associated ancestry cluster than the approximately 710-donor mean.

The source is a man aged 50-59 years in good health and CMV-seronegative. The sequencing sample was made of PBMCs. The rearranged segments are TRBV7-9 and TRBJ2-1; the D gene is possibly TRBD2, with 6 bases matching. The CDR3: CASIPVGGNEQFF. The nucleotide sequence is TGTGCCAGCATCCCTGTTGGGGGGAATGAGCAGTTCTTC.